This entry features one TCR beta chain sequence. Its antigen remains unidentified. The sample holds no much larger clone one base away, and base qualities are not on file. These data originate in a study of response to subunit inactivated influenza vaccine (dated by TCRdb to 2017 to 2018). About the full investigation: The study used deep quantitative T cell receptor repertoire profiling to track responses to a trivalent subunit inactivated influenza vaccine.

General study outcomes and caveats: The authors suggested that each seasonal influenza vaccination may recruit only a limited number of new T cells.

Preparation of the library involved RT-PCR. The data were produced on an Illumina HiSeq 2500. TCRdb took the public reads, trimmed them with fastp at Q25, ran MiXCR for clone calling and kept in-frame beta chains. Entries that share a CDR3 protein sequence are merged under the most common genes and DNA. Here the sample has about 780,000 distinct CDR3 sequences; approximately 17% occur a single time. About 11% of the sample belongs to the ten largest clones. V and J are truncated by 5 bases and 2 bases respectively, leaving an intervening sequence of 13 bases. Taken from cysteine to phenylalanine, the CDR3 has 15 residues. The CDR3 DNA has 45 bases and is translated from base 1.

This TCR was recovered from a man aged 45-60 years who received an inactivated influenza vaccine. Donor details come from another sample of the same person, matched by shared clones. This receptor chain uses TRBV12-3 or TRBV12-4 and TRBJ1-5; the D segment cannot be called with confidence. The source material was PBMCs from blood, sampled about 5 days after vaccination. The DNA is TGTGCCAGCAGTCGCAGGATGGAGGGCAATCAGCCCCAGCATTTT. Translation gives CASSRRMEGNQPQHF.